This T cell receptor beta chain was sequenced during a study of blood T cell repertoires in COVID-19. Here immunoSEQ multiplex PCR was the method, and the copy in TCRdb shows in-frame clones only, minus some. The sample holds 150,000 to 200,000 clones, approximately 80% seen once. In its sample, this clone was seen a few times. V lost 11 bases to trimming and J lost 1 base, with 6 bases between them. The CDR3 is 11 residues long. The V gene's germline CDR1 is LNHDA and CDR2 SQIVND (reference sequence). The sample was peripheral blood. The source is a human donor in a cohort sampled during active COVID-19. The gene calls are TRBV19 and TRBJ1-5; no reliable D call. The DNA of the CDR3 is TGTGCCTCTGCGAGCAATCAGCCCCAGCATTTT. It yields the protein CASASNQPQHF.